This is a list of T cell receptor beta chains from one sample in a study of shared clonotypes between healthy human individuals. Repertoires were generated with immunoSEQ multiplex PCR, while TCRdb's copy carries only in-frame clones and drops some. The repertoire includes over 2 million clones, around 93% of them detected once, and 0.37% sits in the top ten. Sequencing was carried out using naive CD4+ T cells from PBMCs. Receptors originate from a man in his late teens or twenties in good health. Some clones in this sample may be carry-over from other donors' samples. CDR3s include the opening cysteine and the closing phenylalanine or tryptophan. D genes are given only for firm matches. A row's size may be missing; if present it is once, few, many or a size class.

NA	TRBV29-1	NA	TRBJ2-7	15	CSVEDRYSPSYEQYF	TGCAGCGTTGAAGACCGCTATTCCCCCTCCTACGAGCAGTACTTC
NA	TRBV5-1	once	TRBJ1-4	15	CASSFTVAPNEKLFF	TGCGCCAGCAGCTTCACGGTTGCCCCTAATGAAAAACTGTTTTTT
NA	TRBV28	NA	TRBJ1-2	11	CASSLGNGYTF	TGTGCCAGCAGTTTGGGAAATGGCTACACCTTC
TRBD1	TRBV2	NA	TRBJ2-7	14	CASSWDRGGHEQYF	TGTGCCAGCAGCTGGGACAGGGGAGGCCACGAGCAGTACTTC
TRBD1	TRBV5-4	few	TRBJ1-2	14	CASSKETGENLRTF	TGTGCCAGCAGCAAGGAGACAGGGGAAAACCTCCGCACCTTC
NA	TRBV28	NA	TRBJ1-2	11	CASSFQGRYTF	TGTGCCAGCAGTTTTCAAGGACGCTACACCTTC
NA	TRBV7-2	NA	TRBJ1-5	13	CASSPLGSQPQHF	TGTGCCAGCAGCCCCTTGGGGAGTCAGCCCCAGCATTTT
NA	TRBV6-1	NA	TRBJ2-5	17	CASSERAGVRRKETQYF	TGTGCCAGCAGTGAACGGGCGGGCGTTCGCCGGAAAGAGACCCAGTACTTC
NA	TRBV5-1	NA	TRBJ1-1	12	CASSLDGQEAFF	TGCGCCAGCAGCTTGGATGGACAGGAAGCTTTCTTT
TRBD1	TRBV5-1	NA	TRBJ1-1	15	CASSSGDRVNTEAFF	TGCGCCAGCAGCTCGGGAGACAGGGTCAACACTGAAGCTTTCTTT
TRBD1	TRBV18	NA	TRBJ2-5	15	CASSRGQGFTETQYF	TGTGCCAGCTCAAGGGGACAGGGGTTCACAGAGACCCAGTACTTC
TRBD2	TRBV5-3	NA	TRBJ2-5	15	CARSLVSGEGETQYF	TGTGCCAGAAGCTTGGTTTCCGGGGAGGGGGAGACCCAGTACTTC
NA	TRBV5-1	NA	TRBJ1-1	16	CASSPGLANPNTEAFF	TGCGCCAGCAGCCCCGGCTTAGCTAACCCCAACACTGAAGCTTTCTTT
NA	TRBV11-2	NA	TRBJ2-5	14	CASSPGGIQETQYF	TGTGCCAGCAGCCCCGGCGGGATCCAAGAGACCCAGTACTTC
NA	TRBV5-1	NA	TRBJ2-7	13	CASRLGPSDEQYF	TGCGCCAGCCGATTGGGACCCTCGGACGAGCAGTACTTC
NA	TRBV28	NA	TRBJ2-5	15	CASSPDDRSPETQYF	TGTGCCAGCAGTCCCGACGACAGGTCTCCGGAGACCCAGTACTTC
TRBD1	TRBV7-2	once	TRBJ1-1	16	CASSFIPGGQGTEAFF	TGTGCCAGCAGCTTCATACCAGGGGGACAGGGAACTGAAGCTTTCTTT
NA	TRBV19	NA	TRBJ1-5	18	CASKLTGLALDSNQPQHF	TGTGCCAGTAAGCTAACAGGTCTTGCTCTCGATAGCAATCAGCCCCAGCATTTT